This T cell receptor beta chain was recorded in a study of T cells in Graves' hyperthyroidism and ophthalmopathy. The study, taken as a whole, reports: Researchers report that a 13 V-J model separated ophthalmopathy from stable hyperthyroidism.

This clonotype was recorded at least ten times. The antigen remains undetermined. The length of the CDR3 is 14 residues. V was shortened by 1 base and J by 6 bases, with 9 bases between the two germline ends. Template material for amplifying TCR beta CDR3 regions consisted of RNA transcripts. HTBI primers were used for first-round RT-PCR of the TCR CDR3. One entry per CDR3 protein, called by TCRdb with MiXCR from the multiplex PCR reads. The repertoire has hundreds of thousands of distinct CDR3 sequences, about 35% of them found once; the top ten carry about a third. The sample consisted of blood. The rearrangement joins TRBV12-3 or TRBV12-4 to TRBJ1-4; TRBD1 might be the D (6 bases). The sequence came from a woman in her thirties or forties with Graves' hyperthyroidism. CDR3: CASSLEDSHEKLFF. The DNA for the CDR3 is TGTGCCAGCAGTTTAGAGGACAGCCATGAAAAACTGTTTTTT.